This TCR beta chain came from a study of blood T cell repertoires in COVID-19. This CDR3 comprises 15 residues. Looked up from germline, CDR1 is SGHRS and CDR2 is YFSETQ. Trimming took 2 bases from V and 3 from J; bases not matched to a gene: 2. Repertoires were generated with immunoSEQ multiplex PCR, while TCRdb's copy carries only in-frame clones and drops some. The sample records 200,000 to 300,000 clones, about 89% being singletons. The chain is built from TRBV5-1 and TRBJ2-3; TRBD2 matches at 11 bases. Sequenced input: PBMCs or T cells enriched from blood (not recorded which). This clonotype was obtained from a young woman who had recovered from COVID-19. The CDR3 DNA is TGCGCCAGCAGCTTCCTAGCGGGAGGAACAGATACGCAGTATTTT. Residues: CASSFLAGGTDTQYF.